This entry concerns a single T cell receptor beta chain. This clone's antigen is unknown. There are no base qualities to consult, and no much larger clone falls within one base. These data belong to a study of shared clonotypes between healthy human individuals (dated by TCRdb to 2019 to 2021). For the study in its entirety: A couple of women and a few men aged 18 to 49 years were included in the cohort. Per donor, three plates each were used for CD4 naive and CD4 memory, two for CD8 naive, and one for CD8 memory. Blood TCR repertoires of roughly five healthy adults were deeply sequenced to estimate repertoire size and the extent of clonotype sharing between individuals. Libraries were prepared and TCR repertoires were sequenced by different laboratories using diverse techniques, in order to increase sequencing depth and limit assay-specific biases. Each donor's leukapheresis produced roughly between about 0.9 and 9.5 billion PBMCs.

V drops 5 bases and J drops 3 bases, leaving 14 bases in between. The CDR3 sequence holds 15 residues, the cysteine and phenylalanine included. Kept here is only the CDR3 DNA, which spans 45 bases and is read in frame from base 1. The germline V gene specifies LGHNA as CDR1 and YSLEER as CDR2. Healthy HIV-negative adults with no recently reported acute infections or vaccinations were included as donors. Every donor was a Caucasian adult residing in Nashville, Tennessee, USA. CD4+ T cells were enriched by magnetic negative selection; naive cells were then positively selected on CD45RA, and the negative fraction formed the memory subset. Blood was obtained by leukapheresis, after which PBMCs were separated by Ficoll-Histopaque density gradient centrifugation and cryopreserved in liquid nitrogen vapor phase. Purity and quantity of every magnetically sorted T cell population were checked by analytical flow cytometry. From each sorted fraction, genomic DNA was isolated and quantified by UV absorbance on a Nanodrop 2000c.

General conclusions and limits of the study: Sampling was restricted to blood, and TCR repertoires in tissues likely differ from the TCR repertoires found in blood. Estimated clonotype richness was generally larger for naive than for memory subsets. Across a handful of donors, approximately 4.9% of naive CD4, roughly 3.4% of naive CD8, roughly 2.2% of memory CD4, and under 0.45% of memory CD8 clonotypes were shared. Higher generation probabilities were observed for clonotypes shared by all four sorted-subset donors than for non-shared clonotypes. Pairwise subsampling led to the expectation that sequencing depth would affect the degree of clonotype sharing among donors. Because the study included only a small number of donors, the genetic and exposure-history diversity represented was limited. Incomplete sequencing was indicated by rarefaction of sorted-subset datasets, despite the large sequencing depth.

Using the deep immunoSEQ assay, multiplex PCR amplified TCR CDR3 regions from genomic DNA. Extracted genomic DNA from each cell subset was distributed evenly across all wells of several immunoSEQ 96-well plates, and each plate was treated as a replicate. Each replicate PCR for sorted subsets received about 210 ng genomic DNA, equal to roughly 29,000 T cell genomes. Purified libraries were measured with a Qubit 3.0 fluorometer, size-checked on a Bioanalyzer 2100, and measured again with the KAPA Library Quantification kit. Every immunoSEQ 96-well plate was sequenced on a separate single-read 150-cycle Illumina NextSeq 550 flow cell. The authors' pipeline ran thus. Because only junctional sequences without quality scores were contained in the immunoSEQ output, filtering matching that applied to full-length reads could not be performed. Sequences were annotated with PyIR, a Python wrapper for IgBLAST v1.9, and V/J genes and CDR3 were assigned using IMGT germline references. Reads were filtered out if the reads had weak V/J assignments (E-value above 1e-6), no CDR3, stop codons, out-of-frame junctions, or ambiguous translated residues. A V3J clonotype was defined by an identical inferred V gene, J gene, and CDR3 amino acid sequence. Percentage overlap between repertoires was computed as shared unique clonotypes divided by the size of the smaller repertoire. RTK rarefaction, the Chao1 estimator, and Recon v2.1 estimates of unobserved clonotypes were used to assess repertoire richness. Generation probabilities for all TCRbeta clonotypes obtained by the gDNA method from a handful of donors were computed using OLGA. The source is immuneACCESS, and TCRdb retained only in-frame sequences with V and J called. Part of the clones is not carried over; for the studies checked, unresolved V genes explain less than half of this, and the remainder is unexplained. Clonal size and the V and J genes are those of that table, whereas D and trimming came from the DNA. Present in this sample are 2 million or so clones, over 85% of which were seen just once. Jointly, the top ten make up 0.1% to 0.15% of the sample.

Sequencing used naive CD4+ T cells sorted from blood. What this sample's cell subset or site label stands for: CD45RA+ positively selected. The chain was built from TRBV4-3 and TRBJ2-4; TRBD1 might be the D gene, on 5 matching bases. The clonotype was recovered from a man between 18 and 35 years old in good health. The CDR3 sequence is CASSGSGLGKNIQYF. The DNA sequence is TGCGCCAGCAGCGGGTCAGGGCTGGGCAAAAACATTCAGTACTTC.